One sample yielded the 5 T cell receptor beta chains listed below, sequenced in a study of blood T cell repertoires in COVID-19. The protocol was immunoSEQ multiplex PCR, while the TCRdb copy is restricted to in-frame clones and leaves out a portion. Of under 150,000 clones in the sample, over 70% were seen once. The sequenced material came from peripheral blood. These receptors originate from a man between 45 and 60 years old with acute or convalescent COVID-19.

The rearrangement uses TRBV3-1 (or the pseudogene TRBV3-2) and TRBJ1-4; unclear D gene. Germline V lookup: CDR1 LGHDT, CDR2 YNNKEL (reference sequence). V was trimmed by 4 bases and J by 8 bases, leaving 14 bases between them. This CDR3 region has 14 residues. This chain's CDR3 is CASSLARGGEKLFF. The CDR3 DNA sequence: TGTGCCAGCAGCCTCGCTCGAGGCGGGGAAAAACTGTTTTTT.

CDR3 DNA: TGTGCCAGTAGTATCACAGATGATAATTCACCCCTCCACTTT. Translated, it gives CASSITDDNSPLHF. The rearrangement joins TRBV19 to TRBJ1-6; D remains unclear. CDR3 length: 14 residues. The germline V and J ends were trimmed by 3 bases and 5 bases, with 8 bases remaining between them. Per the germline V gene, CDR1 is LNHDA and CDR2 is SQIVND (reference sequence).

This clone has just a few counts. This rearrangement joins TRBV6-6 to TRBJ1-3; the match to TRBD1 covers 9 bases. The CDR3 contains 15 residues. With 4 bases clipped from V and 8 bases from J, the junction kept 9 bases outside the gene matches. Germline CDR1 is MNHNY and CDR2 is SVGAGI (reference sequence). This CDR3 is CASSSQGADVDTIYF. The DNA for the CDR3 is TGTGCCAGCAGTTCACAGGGGGCCGACGTAGACACCATATATTTT.

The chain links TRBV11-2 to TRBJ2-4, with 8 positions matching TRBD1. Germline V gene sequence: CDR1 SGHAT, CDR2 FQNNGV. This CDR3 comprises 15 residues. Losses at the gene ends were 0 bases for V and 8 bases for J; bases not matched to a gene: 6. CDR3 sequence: CASSLDGTGGDIQYF. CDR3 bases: TGTGCCAGCAGCTTAGATGGGACAGGCGGCGACATTCAGTACTTC.

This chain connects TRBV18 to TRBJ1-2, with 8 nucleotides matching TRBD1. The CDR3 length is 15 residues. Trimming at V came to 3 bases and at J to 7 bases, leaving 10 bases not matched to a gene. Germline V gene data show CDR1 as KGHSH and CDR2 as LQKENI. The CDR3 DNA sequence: TGTGCCAGCTCACCTTCTCCGGGACAGGTCGGTGGCTACACCTTC. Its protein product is CASSPSPGQVGGYTF.